A selection of T cell receptor beta chains follows, all from one sample in a study of human T cells and chemical hapten exposure. TCRdb re-called the RACE reads with MiXCR, one entry per CDR3 protein. Of tens of thousands of distinct CDR3 sequences in the sample, roughly 9.4% were seen once. The sample was whole blood, taken in connection with sensitization to the hapten diphenylcyclopropenone (DPC). The receptors derive from a man younger than 45 with alopecia areata. Some clones in this sample may be carry-over from other donors' samples. The CDR3 runs from the conserved cysteine through the conserved F or W. D genes are given only for firm matches. A clone size is listed for some rows: how often the clone was seen (once, few, many), or a class if it is expanded.

J gene | D gene | V gene | clone size | CDR3 protein | CDR3 DNA
TRBJ1-2 | . | TRBV29-1 | many | CSVDGTGDLNGYTF | TGCAGCGTTGATGGTACCGGAGACCTAAATGGCTACACCTTC
TRBJ2-3 | . | TRBV11-2 | many | CASSLNLVGATDTQYF | TGTGCCAGCAGCTTAAACCTCGTAGGGGCCACAGATACGCAGTATTTT
TRBJ2-5 | . | TRBV4-1 | . | CASSPSDSQETQYF | TGCGCCAGCAGCCCTTCGGACAGTCAAGAGACCCAGTACTTC
TRBJ2-7 | . | TRBV2 | many | CASSEGSREYEQYF | TGTGCCAGCAGTGAAGGATCGCGGGAATACGAGCAGTACTTC
TRBJ1-1 | . | TRBV18 | many | CASSPPAGVQIEAFF | TGTGCCAGCTCACCCCCGGCCGGGGTCCAAATCGAAGCTTTCTTT
TRBJ2-5 | . | TRBV11-3 | few | CASSLTAGTQYF | TGTGCCAGCAGCTTAACCGCTGGGACCCAGTACTTC
TRBJ2-7 | TRBD1 | TRBV20-1 | few | CSAIRQGIVYEQYF | TGCAGTGCTATTCGACAGGGAATCGTCTACGAGCAGTACTTC
TRBJ2-7 | . | TRBV2 | . | CAILQGYEQYF | TGTGCCATCCTTCAGGGGTACGAGCAGTACTTC
TRBJ2-3 | . | TRBV12-3/TRBV12-4 | . | CATRRSTDTQYF | TGTGCCACCCGGAGGAGCACAGATACGCAGTATTTT
TRBJ2-3 | TRBD2 | TRBV6-6 | many | CASSQQPSGSMYF | TGTGCCAGCAGTCAACAACCTAGCGGAAGTATGTATTTT
TRBJ2-2 | . | TRBV11-2 | . | CASSGTKANTGELFF | TGTGCCAGCTCTGGAACGAAAGCGAACACCGGGGAGCTGTTTTTT
TRBJ1-2 | TRBD1 | TRBV7-8 | many | CASSSWGGGTEKRGYTF | TGTGCCAGCAGCTCCTGGGGGGGCGGGACAGAGAAACGGGGCTACACCTTC
TRBJ2-2 | TRBD2 | TRBV9 | many | CASTTPLGLVTGELFF | TGTGCCAGCACCACCCCACTGGGACTAGTAACCGGGGAGCTGTTTTTT
TRBJ1-3 | . | TRBV7-2 | many | CASTATYLGNTIYF | TGTGCCAGCACCGCGACTTATCTTGGAAACACCATATATTTT
TRBJ1-1 | . | TRBV7-2 | many | CASRLRETTGTEAFF | TGTGCCAGCAGGTTACGTGAGACAACGGGGACTGAAGCTTTCTTT
TRBJ2-4 | TRBD1 | TRBV24-1 | few | CATKGGPVAKNIQYF | TGTGCCACCAAAGGGGGCCCCGTAGCCAAAAACATTCAGTACTTC
TRBJ2-1 | . | TRBV20-1 | . | CSATRLARYNEQFF | TGCAGTGCTACTCGACTCGCTCGTTACAATGAGCAGTTCTTC
TRBJ2-1 | TRBD2 | TRBV10-3 | many | CAISEGGQTSGRKSEQFF | TGTGCCATCAGTGAAGGAGGCCAGACTAGCGGGAGAAAGAGTGAGCAGTTCTTC
TRBJ1-1 | . | TRBV7-9 | few | CASRRLTEMNTEAFF | TGTGCCAGCAGACGGCTGACAGAAATGAACACTGAAGCTTTCTTT
TRBJ2-6 | . | TRBV19 | few | CASTARGGFAGANVLTF | TGTGCCAGTACCGCGCGAGGGGGGTTCGCTGGGGCCAACGTCCTGACTTTC
TRBJ2-1 | . | TRBV14 | many | CASSQRTEHTYNEQFF | TGTGCCAGCAGCCAGAGGACAGAGCACACCTACAATGAGCAGTTCTTC
TRBJ2-3 | TRBD2 | TRBV14 | many | CASSQQLAGDLTDTQYF | TGTGCCAGCAGCCAACAACTAGCGGGGGACCTCACAGATACGCAGTATTTT
TRBJ2-7 | TRBD1 | TRBV19 | few | CARSGQSSYEQYF | TGTGCCAGGTCGGGACAGAGCTCCTACGAGCAGTACTTC
TRBJ1-1 | . | TRBV11-1 | many | CASSLPGVDTEAFF | TGTGCCAGCAGCTTGCCAGGTGTGGACACTGAAGCTTTCTTT
TRBJ1-5 | . | TRBV19 | many | CASNEGLGGDQPQHF | TGTGCCAGTAATGAGGGCTTGGGGGGAGATCAGCCCCAGCATTTT
TRBJ1-1 | . | TRBV14 | medium-sized | CASSQTEQTEAFF | TGTGCCAGCAGCCAAACGGAGCAGACTGAAGCTTTCTTT
TRBJ2-4 | . | TRBV20-1 | many | CSARDRAKSAKNIQYF | TGCAGTGCTAGAGATCGGGCCAAGTCAGCCAAAAACATTCAGTACTTC
TRBJ1-5 | . | TRBV12-3/TRBV12-4 | many | CASRTESNQPQHF | TGTGCCAGCAGAACAGAGAGCAATCAGCCCCAGCATTTT